This passage covers 14 T cell receptor beta chains from one sample sequenced in a study of PD-1 blockade in classical Hodgkin lymphoma. Sequencing was performed with immunoSEQ multiplex PCR; in TCRdb, only in-frame clones are kept and a portion is missing. The table has tens of thousands of clones, 85% to 95% seen once; the top ten hold 6.5% to 9.5%. The time point: cycle 4 day 1 (C4D1), after less than 7 weeks of nivolumab. Every patient had relapsed following autologous stem cell transplantation, and cohorts differed in brentuximab vedotin exposure. Sequencing used peripheral blood mononuclear cells (PBMCs), obtained before the fourth cycle of nivolumab. These TCRs come from a human donor with classical Hodgkin lymphoma.

This chain connects TRBV5-1 to TRBJ1-1; perhaps TRBD1 as D (5 bases). Deletions cut 4 bases from V and 3 bases from J, with 10 bases between. Germline V lookup: CDR1 SGHRS, CDR2 YFSETQ. The CDR3 spans 13 residues. The DNA for the CDR3 is TGCGCCAGCAGCCCGCAGGGTTACACTGAAGCTTTCTTT. This encodes CASSPQGYTEAFF.

The V gene is TRBV27, the J gene TRBJ1-1; 7 nucleotides align to TRBD1. Germline V lookup: CDR1 MNHEY, CDR2 SMNVEV (reference sequence). This CDR3 contains 14 residues. J was trimmed by 8 bases and V by 3 bases; bases with no gene match: 9. Here the CDR3 DNA reads TGTGCCAGCAGTTTCCCGGACAGGCCCAAAGAAGCTTTCTTT. It is translated as CASSFPDRPKEAFF.

On this clone: One junction end disagrees with the germline gene, perhaps due to a read error. The V gene is TRBV5-1, the J gene TRBJ2-1, with D maybe TRBD1 (6 bases). Germline V gene data show CDR1 as SGHRS and CDR2 as YFSETQ. The CDR3 spans 13 residues. Here the CDR3 reads CTSSLDSPNEQFF. CDR3 sequence (DNA): TGCACCAGCAGCTTGGACAGCCCCAATGAGCAGTTCTTC.

The chain has TRBV7-9 and TRBJ2-2; 9 bases align to TRBD2. CDR1 SEHNR and CDR2 FQNEAQ come from the germline V gene (reference sequence). The CDR3 spans 16 residues. The trim removed 5 bases at V and 7 bases at J, leaving 11 bases unmatched. The CDR3 reads CASSHPGGRDDGELFF. The CDR3 DNA follows: TGTGCCAGCAGCCACCCCGGCGGGAGGGATGACGGGGAGCTGTTTTTT.

The V and J genes are TRBV7-9 and TRBJ2-3; D is uncertain. The germline V gene has CDR1 SEHNR and CDR2 FQNEAQ (reference sequence). This CDR3 region has 15 residues. Trimming stripped 3 bases from V and 0 bases from J, with 10 bases between. The CDR3 region has the DNA TGTGCCAGCAGCTTCGGTGGGTCTAGCACAGATACGCAGTATTTT. Residues: CASSFGGSSTDTQYF.

The genes are TRBV2 and TRBJ2-5; 13 bases are shared with TRBD2. Germline V lookup: CDR1 SNHLY, CDR2 FYNNEI. V dropped 4 bases and J dropped 5; count of bases not matched to a gene: 4. The CDR3 is 15 amino acids. CDR3 sequence: CASSVGLAGDETQYF. The CDR3 DNA reads TGTGCCAGCAGTGTTGGACTAGCGGGGGACGAGACCCAGTACTTC. The full variable domain, completed using reference TRBV2 and TRBJ2-5, is EPEVTQTPSHQVTQMGQEVILRCVPISNHLYFYWYRQILGQKVEFLVSFYNNEISEKSEIFDDQFSVERPDGSNFTLKIRSTKLEDSAMYFCASSVGLAGDETQYFGPGTRLLVL.

This chain links TRBV18 with TRBJ2-1; 9 nucleotides align to TRBD2. The germline CDR1 and CDR2 sequences are KGHSH and LQKENI. The CDR3 is 14 residues long. Unmatched junction bases numbered 5, after V lost 3 bases and J lost 8 bases. The CDR3: CASSPQAGGHEQFF. Written as DNA, the CDR3 is TGTGCCAGCTCACCCCAAGCGGGGGGCCATGAGCAGTTCTTC.

The chain is built from TRBV6-6 and TRBJ2-1, with unresolved D. The CDR3 spans 11 residues. V gave up 5 bases and J gave up 4 bases, with 3 bases separating them. Per the germline V gene, CDR1 is MNHNY and CDR2 is SVGAGI (reference sequence). The CDR3 region is CASSLYNEQFF. The CDR3, as DNA: TGTGCCAGCAGTCTTTACAATGAGCAGTTCTTC.

The chain carries TRBV29-1 and TRBJ2-3, with 7 positions matching TRBD1. There are 13 residues in the CDR3. The germline V gene has CDR1 SQVTM and CDR2 ANQGSEA. With 4 bases clipped from V and 2 bases from J, the junction kept 3 bases outside the gene matches. In DNA form, the CDR3 reads TGCAGCGTTGGGGGGACAGCCACAGATACGCAGTATTTT. Encoded protein: CSVGGTATDTQYF.

This chain joins TRBV7-2 and TRBJ1-2; TRBD1 matches at 8 bases. The CDR3 has 13 amino acids. Germline CDR1 and CDR2: SGHTA and FQGNSA. V trimming: 4 bases; J trimming: 8 bases; junction bases outside the gene matches: 6. In nucleotides, the CDR3 is TGTGCCAGCAGCTACGGACAGGGTTTGGGCTACACCTTC. This encodes CASSYGQGLGYTF.

The CDR3: CASSLGGTDTQYF. As DNA, the CDR3 is TGTGCCAGCAGTTTAGGAGGAACTGATACGCAGTATTTT. The chain carries TRBV6-6 and TRBJ2-3; D possibly corresponds to TRBD2 (5 bases). Looked up from germline, CDR1 is MNHNY and CDR2 is SVGAGI (reference sequence). Trimming shortened V by 4 bases and J by 6 bases, and 11 bases separated the two germline ends. This CDR3 spans 13 amino acids.

The chain couples TRBV7-9 to TRBJ2-7; D is perhaps TRBD1 or TRBD2 (5 bases each). Trimming took off 10 bases at V and 5 bases at J, with 18 bases between the two ends. Germline V gene sequence: CDR1 SEHNR, CDR2 FQNEAQ (reference sequence). The CDR3 has 13 amino acids. CDR3 nucleotides: TGTGCCATTGACAGAGGGAATAGAGACGAGCAGTACTTC. Its protein product is CAIDRGNRDEQYF.

The chain employs TRBV18 and TRBJ2-7; D ambiguous. The V and J ends lost 2 bases and 0 bases respectively, with 8 bases between them. Germline CDR1 is KGHSH and CDR2 is LQKENI. The CDR3 totals 14 residues. CDR3 residues: CASSPARSSYEQYF. CDR3 nucleotides: TGTGCCAGCTCACCAGCCAGGAGCTCCTACGAGCAGTACTTC.

The chain uses TRBV7-8 and TRBJ2-7; TRBD1 matches 7 bases. The CDR3 spans 15 residues. Germline-derived CDR1 and CDR2 are SGHVS and FQNEAQ. V lost 5 bases and J lost 3; bases outside the gene matches: 10. The CDR3 nucleotides read TGTGCCAGCAGCCCTCGGACAGGAGCTAACTACGAGCAGTACTTC. Translated, it gives CASSPRTGANYEQYF.